The rows below give T cell receptor beta chains drawn from one sample of a study of blood T cell repertoires in COVID-19. Using immunoSEQ multiplex PCR, the repertoire was profiled, and TCRdb retains in-frame clones only, with some absent. The table includes 34,000 or so clones, approximately 89% detected once. The sequenced sample consisted of peripheral blood. The receptor source for this set is a man aged 55 to 70 with active COVID-19. The CDR3 runs from the conserved cysteine through the conserved F or W. Fields, in order: clone size, V gene, D gene, J gene, CDR3 DNA, CDR3 protein. A D gene is named only where the DNA matches it firmly. Some rows mark clone size as missing; the rest say once, few, many or name a class of expanded clone.

>few|TRBV7-9|-|TRBJ2-1
TGTGCCAGCAGCCTCCAGCTAGCGCCTGTAACCTACAATGAGCAGTTCTTC
CASSLQLAPVTYNEQFF
>-|TRBV5-8|-|TRBJ1-5
TGTGCCAGCAGCTTTGGTATGGTGGGGGCGAATCAGCCCCAGCATTTT
CASSFGMVGANQPQHF
>-|TRBV19|-|TRBJ2-3
TGTGCCAGTAGTATATCTGGTAGAGTCGGAGATACGCAGTATTTT
CASSISGRVGDTQYF
>-|TRBV15|-|TRBJ2-3
TGTGCCACCAGCAGAGTCAGGAGGGGTACAGATACGCAGTATTTT
CATSRVRRGTDTQYF
>-|TRBV25-1|-|TRBJ2-4
TGTGCCAGCAGTGAAACCGGCCAGGGGAACATTCAGTACTTC
CASSETGQGNIQYF
>-|TRBV14|-|TRBJ2-3
TGTGCCAGCAGGGGGCTCGGCACAGATACGCAGTATTTT
CASRGLGTDTQYF
>-|TRBV10-3|-|TRBJ2-3
TGTGCCATCAAAGGGGGAAGCACAGATACGCAGTATTTT
CAIKGGSTDTQYF
>once|TRBV5-5|-|TRBJ2-4
TGTGCCAGCAGCTTGGTGCTGGAGGGGCAGTACTTC
CASSLVLEGQYF
>-|TRBV30|TRBD1|TRBJ2-7
TGTGCCTGGAGTAGACAGGGGTACGAGCAGTACTTC
CAWSRQGYEQYF
>-|TRBV14|TRBD1|TRBJ1-1
TGTGCCAGCAGCGCTACAGGGGGAAAGAACACTGAAGCTTTCTTT
CASSATGGKNTEAFF
>-|TRBV11-1|TRBD2|TRBJ2-1
TGTGCCAGCAGTCCCATCCTAGCGGGAGGCTACAATGAGCAGTTCTTC
CASSPILAGGYNEQFF
>-|TRBV21-1|-|TRBJ2-5
TGTGCCAGCAGCGGGACAACAGGGGAAGAGACCCAGTACTTC
CASSGTTGEETQYF
>once|TRBV11-2|TRBD2|TRBJ2-7
TGTGCCAGCAGCAGTACTAGCGGCACCTACGAGCAGTACTTC
CASSSTSGTYEQYF
>-|TRBV5-1|-|TRBJ1-3
TGCGCCAGCAGCTTGGCCCCCGGGGGGGTTCCTGGAAACACCATATATTTT
CASSLAPGGVPGNTIYF
>-|TRBV6-6|-|TRBJ2-5
TGTGCCAGCAGCCTTACGGGGGAGACCCAGTACTTC
CASSLTGETQYF
>-|TRBV5-4|-|TRBJ2-7
TGTGCCAGCAGCTTGGCGGGAGGAGGGGGTAGGGACGAGCAGTACTTC
CASSLAGGGGRDEQYF
>-|TRBV7-2|TRBD1|TRBJ1-5
TGTGCCAGCAGCTTAGCGAGGGGGCTCCCCCAGCATTTT
CASSLARGLPQHF
>-|TRBV27|TRBD1|TRBJ2-6
TGTGCCAGCGGACCGGGGACAGGGAAGTCTGGGGCCAACGTCCTGACTTTC
CASGPGTGKSGANVLTF
>-|TRBV3-1/TRBV3-2|TRBD2|TRBJ2-7
TGTGCCAGCAGGATGGGACTAGCGGGAGCCTACGAGCAGTACTTC
CASRMGLAGAYEQYF
>-|TRBV5-1|-|TRBJ2-1
TGCGCCAGCAGCCTGGAGGCGGGCTCCTACAATGAGCAGTTCTTC
CASSLEAGSYNEQFF
>-|TRBV25-1|-|TRBJ2-3
TGTGCCAGCAGTGATGTTGGGGGGAGTACAGATACGCAGTATTTT
CASSDVGGSTDTQYF
>-|TRBV29-1|-|TRBJ2-7
TGCAGCGTTGAGGGCAGGGACTACGAGCAGTACTTC
CSVEGRDYEQYF
>-|TRBV5-8|-|TRBJ2-5
TGTGCCAGCAGCTCTGGGAGGGGACAAATAGGAGAGACCCAGTACTTC
CASSSGRGQIGETQYF
>-|TRBV18|-|TRBJ2-1
TGTGCCAGCTCACGACTACCCCCGGGACAAAACAATGAGCAGTTCTTC
CASSRLPPGQNNEQFF
>-|TRBV6-5|-|TRBJ1-5
TGTGCCAGCAGCGGGCGGGAGAATCAGCCCCAGCATTTT
CASSGRENQPQHF
>-|TRBV4-1|TRBD1|TRBJ2-7
TGCGCCAGCAGCCACCGACAGGGAATCTACGAGCAGTACTTC
CASSHRQGIYEQYF
>-|TRBV2|-|TRBJ2-7
TGTGCCAGCAGGGGGAGCTCCTACGAGCAGTATTTC
CASRGSSYEQYF
>-|TRBV20-1|TRBD2|TRBJ2-7
TGCAGTGCTAGTGGAGGGCCCGGGACTAGCTCCTACGAGCAGTACTTC
CSASGGPGTSSYEQYF
>-|TRBV19|-|TRBJ2-5
TGTGCCAGTAGTATTTCGGTCACCCCCTATATAGAGACCCAGTACTTC
CASSISVTPYIETQYF
>-|TRBV5-8|-|TRBJ2-7
TGTGCCAGCAGCTTGTATGAGGGTAAAACCTACGAGCAGTACTTC
CASSLYEGKTYEQYF
>-|TRBV29-1|-|TRBJ2-1
TGCAGCGTACAGACCAAATGGGATGAGCAGTTCTTC
CSVQTKWDEQFF
>-|TRBV6-5|-|TRBJ2-5
TGTGCCAGCAGACCCCTGACTAGTCAAGAGACCCAGTACTTC
CASRPLTSQETQYF
>-|TRBV5-1|-|TRBJ1-3
TGCGCCAGCAGCCCCGGCGGTAGCTCTGGAAACACCATATATTTT
CASSPGGSSGNTIYF
>-|TRBV6-5|-|TRBJ2-7
TGTGCCAGCAGTCCCCCCCGTCCCCAGGCCTACGAGCAGTACTTC
CASSPPRPQAYEQYF
>-|TRBV6-2/TRBV6-3|TRBD2|TRBJ2-7
TGTGCCAGCAGTTACTTCGGTTTCTGGACTAGCGGGAGGAGCTCCTACGAGCAGTACTTC
CASSYFGFWTSGRSSYEQYF
>-|TRBV5-4|TRBD2|TRBJ2-3
TGTGCCAGCAGCAACGGACTAGCGGAAGTCACAGATACGCAGTATTTT
CASSNGLAEVTDTQYF
>-|TRBV28|TRBD1|TRBJ1-1
TGTGCCAGCAGTTTTTTGGAGGGGGCGGACACTGAAGCTTTCTTT
CASSFLEGADTEAFF
>-|TRBV11-3|-|TRBJ2-1
TGTGCCAGCAGCTTAGATAGCAATGAGCAGTTCTTC
CASSLDSNEQFF
>-|TRBV10-3|TRBD2|TRBJ2-1
TGTGCCATCATGTTTAGACTAGCTGCGAATGAGCAGTTCTTC
CAIMFRLAANEQFF
>-|TRBV5-6|-|TRBJ2-5
TGTGCCAGCAGCCTCGGGAAGACTCAAGAGACCCAGTACTTC
CASSLGKTQETQYF
>-|TRBV5-1|-|TRBJ2-6
TGCGCCAGCAGCACTCGGACCGGACGCCTAGCCAGAGGGGCCAACGTCCTGACTTTC
CASSTRTGRLARGANVLTF
>-|TRBV10-3|TRBD2|TRBJ2-5
TGTGCCATCAGTGAGCCACCCGGAGGACTAGCGGGAGAGGCCCAAGAGACCCAGTACTTC
CAISEPPGGLAGEAQETQYF
>-|TRBV18|-|TRBJ1-5
TGTGCCAGCTCCTTCGGGGTTAGCAATCAGCCCCAGCATTTT
CASSFGVSNQPQHF
>-|TRBV7-3|TRBD2|TRBJ2-7
TGTGCCAGCAGCTTTGGACTAGCTGACGAGCAGTACTTC
CASSFGLADEQYF
>-|TRBV18|-|TRBJ1-2
TGTGCCAGCTCACCGGTGACAGTGGGAGGCTACACCTTC
CASSPVTVGGYTF